Listed here are 24 T cell receptor beta chains from one sample, sequenced in a study of cytomegalovirus exposure and HLA in healthy donors. The PCR ran on 60 Vbeta and 13 Jbeta primers. Method: immunoSEQ multiplex PCR; TCRdb's copy keeps in-frame clones and lacks some. The table lists some 170,000 clones, 77% of them singletons. Source material: PBMCs. All receptors come from a woman in her twenties or thirties in good health and CMV-seronegative.

The rearrangement uses TRBV29-1 and TRBJ1-5; maybe TRBD1 (5 bases). Per the germline V gene, CDR1 is SQVTM and CDR2 is ANQGSEA. This CDR3 spans 13 amino acids. V was clipped by 6 bases and J by 4 bases, with 13 bases between them. CDR3 amino acids: CSVETENNQPQHF. CDR3 DNA sequence: TGCAGCGTAGAGACAGAGAATAATCAGCCCCAGCATTTT.

The chain has TRBV9 and TRBJ2-2, with D maybe TRBD2 (5 bases). Germline CDR1 reads SGDLS; CDR2 reads YYNGEE. The CDR3 is made up of 13 amino acids. V dropped 0 bases and J dropped 6 bases, with 6 bases sitting between them. CDR3 DNA: TGTGCCAGCAGCGTAGCGGGGTCCGGGGAGCTGTTTTTT. Translation: CASSVAGSGELFF.

The chain joins TRBV5-4 to TRBJ2-3, with 9 positions matching TRBD2. The V gene's germline CDR1 is SGHNT and CDR2 YYREEE (reference sequence). V lost 4 bases and J lost 0; bases outside the gene matches: 6. The CDR3 is 16 amino acids. Here the CDR3 reads CASSPGLASSTDTQYF. CDR3 nucleotide sequence: TGTGCCAGCAGCCCCGGACTAGCGAGTAGCACAGATACGCAGTATTTT.

This chain links TRBV6-6 with TRBJ1-2; D not certain. The germline V and J ends were trimmed by 0 bases and 0 bases, with 8 bases remaining between them. The V gene's germline CDR1 is MNHNY and CDR2 SVGAGI (reference sequence). This CDR3 region has 15 residues. In DNA, the CDR3 is TGTGCCAGCAGTTACTCGGCGGGAGCTAACTATGGCTACACCTTC. Translated, it gives CASSYSAGANYGYTF.

The CDR3 DNA follows: TGTGCCAGCAGTTTATCTCCATACCGGGACTATGGCTACACCTTC. Its translation is CASSLSPYRDYGYTF. J is TRBJ1-2 and V is TRBV27; D gene ambiguous. The germline CDR1 and CDR2 sequences are MNHEY and SMNVEV (reference sequence). This CDR3 is 15 amino acids long. Trimming took 0 bases from V and 3 from J, leaving 11 bases between them.

In DNA form, the CDR3 reads TGTGCCAGCAGCGTGTTTAGAGAGACCCAGTACTTC. This codes for CASSVFRETQYF. This sequence joins TRBV14 and TRBJ2-5; no reliable D call. Germline CDR1 is SGHDN and CDR2 is FVKESK. V lost 5 bases and J 4 bases, leaving 8 bases between the germline ends. CDR3 size: 12 residues.

The chain joins TRBV7-9 to TRBJ2-3, with 10 bases matching TRBD2. Germline assignment: CDR1 SEHNR and CDR2 FQNEAQ (reference sequence). The CDR3 contains 16 residues. Germline trimming cut 6 bases from V and 4 bases from J; bases unmatched to any gene: 10. The chain's CDR3 is CASSSTSGTVPDTQYF. The CDR3 nucleotides are TGTGCCAGCAGTTCTACTAGCGGGACCGTTCCAGATACGCAGTATTTT.

The rearrangement links TRBV15 to TRBJ2-1, with 13 bases fitting TRBD2. V gave up 0 bases and J gave up 8 bases; unmatched junction bases: 4. The CDR3 has 16 amino acids. CDR1 and CDR2 from the germline V gene are LNHNV and YYDKDF (reference sequence). The CDR3 DNA is TGTGCCACCAGCAGAGAAGGACTAGCGGGAGTAGATGAGCAGTTCTTC. Residues: CATSREGLAGVDEQFF.

The chain is built from TRBV27 and TRBJ1-4, with D tentatively TRBD1 (6 bases). Trimming stripped 6 bases from V and 5 bases from J, with 13 bases between. This CDR3 comprises 14 residues. Germline V gene sequence: CDR1 MNHEY, CDR2 SMNVEV (reference sequence). This CDR3 is CASSLGGGNEKLFF. CDR3 sequence (DNA): TGTGCCAGCAGCTTAGGGGGGGGGAATGAAAAACTGTTTTTT.

The CDR3 protein is CASSYVAGGEKLFF. CDR3 DNA: TGTGCCAGCAGTTACGTCGCAGGGGGGGAAAAACTGTTTTTT. The chain recombines TRBV6-5 with TRBJ1-4; 7 nucleotides agree with TRBD1. The J segment lost 8 bases and the V segment lost 2 bases, leaving 5 bases of the junction unmatched. Germline lookup yields CDR1 MNHEY and CDR2 SVGAGI. This CDR3 region has 14 residues.

V and J are TRBV6-1 and TRBJ2-1; D is uncertain. The length of the CDR3 is 13 residues. CDR1 and CDR2 (germline): MNHNS, SASEGT. The ends were cut back, 1 base at V and 11 bases at J, with 12 bases in the middle. CDR3 amino acids: CASSEGPSPKQFF. The CDR3 bases are TGTGCCAGCAGTGAAGGGCCCTCCCCGAAGCAGTTCTTC.

The genes are TRBV7-7 and TRBJ2-1; the match to TRBD2 covers 12 bases. The CDR3 runs 17 residues. V shed 1 base, J shed 7 bases, and the junction held 8 bases outside the gene matches. The germline V gene encodes CDR1 SSHAT and CDR2 FNYEAQ (reference sequence). CDR3 residues: CASSLETSGSLVNEQFF. CDR3 DNA: TGTGCCAGCAGCTTAGAGACTAGCGGGAGCCTGGTGAATGAGCAGTTCTTC.

This clone was observed a few times. This chain uses TRBV2 with TRBJ2-3, with D maybe TRBD2 (6 bases). Germline-derived CDR1 and CDR2 are SNHLY and FYNNEI. The CDR3 is 14 residues long. V dropped 6 bases and J dropped 0 bases, with 10 bases sitting between them. The CDR3 bases are TGTGCCAGCAGCCCGACTAGTAGCACAGATACGCAGTATTTT. Translation gives CASSPTSSTDTQYF.

The gene calls are TRBV5-1 and TRBJ2-5; possibly TRBD2 for D (6 bases). V lost 2 bases and J lost 5, with 16 bases in between. In germline, CDR1 is SGHRS, CDR2 YFSETQ. The CDR3 is 15 residues long. CDR3 region: CASSFRDSSRETQYF. The CDR3 nucleotides read TGCGCCAGCAGCTTCCGGGACTCTTCCAGGGAGACCCAGTACTTC.

In the case of this clone: At one of its ends the junction is not consistent with the germline gene, which may arise from a read error. The gene calls are TRBV5-1 and TRBJ1-2; D is possibly TRBD1 (5 bases). The CDR3 loop spans 14 amino acids. CDR1 and CDR2 from the germline V gene are SGHRS and YFSETQ. CDR3 loop: CASSYPVGDYGYPF. The CDR3, as DNA: TGCGCCAGCAGCTACCCGGTTGGGGACTATGGCTACCCCTTC.

The chain recombines TRBV2 with TRBJ1-2; perhaps TRBD1 as D (5 bases). The germline V and J ends were trimmed by 7 bases and 7 bases, with 13 bases remaining between them. Per germline, CDR1 SNHLY and CDR2 FYNNEI. The CDR3 is 12 residues long. The CDR3 region has the DNA TGTGCCAGCAAAGCGGGGGAAGGTGGCTACACCTTC. Its translation: CASKAGEGGYTF.

This chain links TRBV27 with TRBJ1-4; tentatively, D is TRBD1 (6 bases). CDR1 MNHEY and CDR2 SMNVEV come from the germline V gene (reference sequence). The CDR3 runs 15 residues. V lost 3 bases and J 4 bases, leaving 12 bases between the germline ends. CDR3 protein: CASSFGRGYNEKLFF. The CDR3 DNA reads as TGTGCCAGCAGTTTCGGCAGGGGATATAATGAAAAACTGTTTTTT.

This clone has a single count. CDR3 nucleotide sequence: TGTGCCATCGAGCGGGAGAACACAGATACGCAGTATTTT. It codes for CAIERENTDTQYF. The chain is built from TRBV10-3 and TRBJ2-3; TRBD2 agrees at 8 bases. This CDR3 comprises 13 residues. Germline lookup yields CDR1 ENHRY and CDR2 SYGVKD. V dropped 8 bases and J dropped 2; count of bases not matched to a gene: 3.

This clone occurred once. This sequence joins TRBV7-2 and TRBJ1-2; TRBD1 agrees at 12 bases. The germline V gene encodes CDR1 SGHTA and CDR2 FQGNSA. The trim removed 2 bases at V and 8 bases at J, leaving 6 bases unmatched. The CDR3 contains 15 residues. CDR3 protein: CASSLTGGTGGGYTF. CDR3 DNA: TGTGCCAGCAGCTTAACCGGAGGGACAGGGGGCGGCTACACCTTC.

The chain carries TRBV5-5 and TRBJ1-5; D not resolved. Germline lookup yields CDR1 SGHKS and CDR2 YYEKEE (reference sequence). The germline V and J ends were trimmed by 4 bases and 0 bases, with 8 bases remaining between them. The length of the CDR3 is 14 residues. The CDR3 reads CASSPDTSNQPQHF. CDR3 bases: TGTGCCAGCAGCCCCGACACTAGCAATCAGCCCCAGCATTTT.

This clone has more than one count but fewer than ten. V gene TRBV2 combines with J gene TRBJ1-1; unclear D gene. CDR1 SNHLY and CDR2 FYNNEI come from the germline V gene. The ends were cut back, 8 bases at V and 4 bases at J, with 17 bases in the middle. The CDR3 is 14 amino acids. This CDR3 reads CASRLEMRSTEAFF. The CDR3 nucleotides are TGTGCCAGCCGCCTTGAAATGAGGAGCACTGAAGCTTTCTTT.

CDR3 residues: CASSPGTGGIYNEQFF. For the CDR3, the DNA is TGCGCCAGCAGCCCTGGGACAGGGGGCATTTACAATGAGCAGTTCTTC. The chain carries TRBV4-1 and TRBJ2-1, with 12 positions matching TRBD1. This CDR3 is 16 amino acids long. After removal of 4 bases from V and 4 bases from J, the junction contained 5 bases not matched to a gene. Germline CDR1 and CDR2: MGHRA and YSYEKL.

This clone was observed a handful of times. This chain links TRBV4-2 with TRBJ1-2; 7 positions match TRBD1. CDR3 size: 16 residues. V lost 1 base and J lost 3; bases outside the gene matches: 8. Looked up from germline, CDR1 is LGHNA and CDR2 is YNFKEQ. CDR3 sequence: CASSQATNTGDYGYTF. Written as DNA, the CDR3 is TGTGCCAGCAGCCAAGCTACGAATACAGGGGACTATGGCTACACCTTC.

The V and J genes are TRBV7-6 and TRBJ1-4, with TRBD1 identical over 9 bases. CDR1 SGHVS and CDR2 FNYEAQ come from the germline V gene. V dropped 5 bases and J dropped 5; count of bases not matched to a gene: 6. The CDR3 runs to 15 residues. The CDR3 DNA sequence: TGTGCCAGCAGCGCCCGACAGGGGGTGAATGAAAAACTGTTTTTT. This sequence encodes CASSARQGVNEKLFF.